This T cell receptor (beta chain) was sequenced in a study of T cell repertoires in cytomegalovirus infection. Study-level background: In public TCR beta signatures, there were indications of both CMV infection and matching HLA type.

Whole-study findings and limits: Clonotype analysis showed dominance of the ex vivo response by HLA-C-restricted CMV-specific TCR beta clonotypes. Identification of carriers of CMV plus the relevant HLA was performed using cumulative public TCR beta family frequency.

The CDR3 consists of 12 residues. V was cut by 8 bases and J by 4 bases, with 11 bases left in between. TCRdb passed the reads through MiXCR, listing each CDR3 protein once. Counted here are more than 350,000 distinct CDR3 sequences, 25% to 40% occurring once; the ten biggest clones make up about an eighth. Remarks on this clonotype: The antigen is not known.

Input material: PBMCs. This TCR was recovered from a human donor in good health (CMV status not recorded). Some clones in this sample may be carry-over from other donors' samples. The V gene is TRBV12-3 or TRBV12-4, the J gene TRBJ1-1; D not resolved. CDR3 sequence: CASSRVSTEAFF. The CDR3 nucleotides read TGTGCCAGCTCTAGGGTTTCCACTGAAGCTTTCTTT.